The clone carrying this T cell receptor beta chain was found a few times. Its cognate antigen is unknown. Deletions cut 5 bases from V and 3 bases from J, with 8 bases between. The CDR3 consists of 12 residues. The germline gives CDR1 SGDLS, CDR2 YYNGEE. This sample was taken from a study of response to subunit inactivated influenza vaccine. Study-level results: A suggestion made by the authors is that each seasonal influenza vaccination recruits few new T cells.

TCRdb processed the RT-PCR reads anew with MiXCR; each CDR3 protein has one entry. In the table there are around 580,000 distinct CDR3 sequences, over 9.5% of which are singletons. The chain uses TRBV9 and TRBJ1-2, with a weak D call TRBD1 (6 bases). The specimen comprised PBMCs from blood, sampled on the day of vaccination. The clonotype was recovered from a man aged 50 to 60 who received an inactivated influenza vaccine. The CDR3 coding sequence is TGTGCCAGCAGGAGGACAGACTATGGCTACACCTTC. Amino acids: CASRRTDYGYTF. Complete variable domain (other parts from reference TRBV9 and TRBJ1-2): DSGVTQTPKHLITATGQRVTLRCSPRSGDLSVYWYQQSLDQGLQFLIQYYNGEERAKGNILERFSAQQFPDLHSELNLSSLELGDSALYFCASRRTDYGYTFGSGTRLTVV.